This T cell receptor beta chain appears in the sequencing data of a study of CXCR3-negative and CXCR3-positive naive CD8 T cells. Study conclusions and caveats: Each naive subset displayed comparably high diversity, whereas memory CD8+ cells displayed much lower diversity.

Comment on this clonotype: Its antigen is unidentified.

Germline V gene lookup returns CDR1 SGDLS and CDR2 YYNGEE. This CDR3 spans 17 amino acids. Preparation of TRB cDNA libraries relied on 5' RACE carrying UMI labels. TCRdb reprocessed the 5' RACE reads and keeps a single row for each CDR3 protein, giving no DNA. The repertoire table contains about 120,000 distinct CDR3 sequences. The TCR was taken from a human donor in good health. Some clones in this sample may be carry-over from other donors' samples. Sequencing was performed on naive CXCR3- CD8+ T cells from blood. Indicated subset: CD45RO-CCR7+CD27+CD95- naive CD8+ T cells lacking CXCR3 (TNR3-). The V call is TRBV9, the J call TRBJ1-3; TCRdb's D gene call, TRBD1, goes unchecked for lack of DNA. The CDR3 sequence is CASTPTGTRYSGNTIYF. The full variable domain, with the rest looked up from reference TRBV9 and TRBJ1-3, is DSGVTQTPKHLITATGQRVTLRCSPRSGDLSVYWYQQSLDQGLQFLIQYYNGEERAKGNILERFSAQQFPDLHSELNLSSLELGDSALYFCASTPTGTRYSGNTIYFGEGSWLTVV.